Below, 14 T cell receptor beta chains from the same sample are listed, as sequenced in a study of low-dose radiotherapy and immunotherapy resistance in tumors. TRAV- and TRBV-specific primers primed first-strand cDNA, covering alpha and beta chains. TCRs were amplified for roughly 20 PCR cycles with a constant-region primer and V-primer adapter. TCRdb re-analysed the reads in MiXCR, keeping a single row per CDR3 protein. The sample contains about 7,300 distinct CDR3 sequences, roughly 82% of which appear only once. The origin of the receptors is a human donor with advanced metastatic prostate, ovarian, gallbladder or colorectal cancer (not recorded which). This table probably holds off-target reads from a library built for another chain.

The CDR3 DNA follows: TGTGCCAGCAGTTACAGGGGGCCGAACACTGAAGCTTTCTTT. This translates into CASSYRGPNTEAFF. The chain combines TRBV6-1 with TRBJ1-1, with TRBD1 matching 9 bases. The V segment lost 5 bases and the J segment 1 base; nucleotides outside the gene matches: 2. The CDR3 consists of 14 residues. The germline CDR1 and CDR2 sequences are MNHNS and SASEGT.

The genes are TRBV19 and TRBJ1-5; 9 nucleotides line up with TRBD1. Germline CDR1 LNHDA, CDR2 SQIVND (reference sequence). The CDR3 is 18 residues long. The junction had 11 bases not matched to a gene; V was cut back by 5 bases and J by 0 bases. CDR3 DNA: TGTGCCAGTAGTCCTCGGACAGGGGTCCGACGTAGCAATCAGCCCCAGCATTTT. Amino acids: CASSPRTGVRRSNQPQHF.

The CDR3 nucleotides read TGTGCCATCAGCCGGAGGGACAGGGGAAATCAGCCCCAGCATTTT. This sequence encodes CAISRRDRGNQPQHF. V is TRBV10-3 and J is TRBJ1-5; 10 bases line up with TRBD1. V gave up 6 bases and J gave up 4 bases; unmatched junction bases: 6. The germline V gene encodes CDR1 ENHRY and CDR2 SYGVKD. The length of the CDR3 is 15 residues.

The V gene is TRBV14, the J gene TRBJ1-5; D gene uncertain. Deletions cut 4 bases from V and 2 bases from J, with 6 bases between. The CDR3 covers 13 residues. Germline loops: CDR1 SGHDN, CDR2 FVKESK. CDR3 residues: CASSRMGNQPQHF. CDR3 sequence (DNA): TGTGCCAGCAGCCGGATGGGCAATCAGCCCCAGCATTTT.

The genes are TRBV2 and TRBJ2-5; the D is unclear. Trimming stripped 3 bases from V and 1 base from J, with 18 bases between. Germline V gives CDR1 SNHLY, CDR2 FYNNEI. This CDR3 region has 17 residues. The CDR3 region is CASSDRLAETFQETQYF. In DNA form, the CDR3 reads TGTGCCAGCAGTGACAGACTCGCGGAAACCTTCCAAGAGACCCAGTACTTC.

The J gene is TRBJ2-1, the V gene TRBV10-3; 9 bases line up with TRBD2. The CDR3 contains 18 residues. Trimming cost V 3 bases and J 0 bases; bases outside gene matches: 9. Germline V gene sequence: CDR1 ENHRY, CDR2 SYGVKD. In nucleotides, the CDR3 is TGTGCCATCAGTGATCAGCGGGGGGCCGTCAGCTCCTACAATGAGCAGTTCTTC. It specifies CAISDQRGAVSSYNEQFF.

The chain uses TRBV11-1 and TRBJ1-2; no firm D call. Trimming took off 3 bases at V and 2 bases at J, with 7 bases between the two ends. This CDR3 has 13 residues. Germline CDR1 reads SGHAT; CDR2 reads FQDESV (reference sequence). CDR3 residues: CASSLARNYGYTF. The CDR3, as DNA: TGTGCCAGCAGCTTGGCGCGCAACTATGGCTACACCTTC.

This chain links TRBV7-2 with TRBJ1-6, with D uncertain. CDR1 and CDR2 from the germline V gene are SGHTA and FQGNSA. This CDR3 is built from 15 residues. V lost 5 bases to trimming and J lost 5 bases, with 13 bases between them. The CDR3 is CASSHPAADNSPLHF. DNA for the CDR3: TGTGCCAGCAGCCACCCAGCAGCTGATAATTCACCCCTCCACTTT.

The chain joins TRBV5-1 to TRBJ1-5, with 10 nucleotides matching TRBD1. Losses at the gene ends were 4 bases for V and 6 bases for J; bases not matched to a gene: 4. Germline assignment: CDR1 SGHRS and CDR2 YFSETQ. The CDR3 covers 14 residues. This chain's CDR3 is CASSPGQGGQPQHF. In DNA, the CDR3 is TGCGCCAGCAGCCCCGGACAGGGGGGTCAGCCCCAGCATTTT. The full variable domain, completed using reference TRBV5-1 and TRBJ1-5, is KAGVTQTPRYLIKTRGQQVTLSCSPISGHRSVSWYQQTPGQGLQFLFEYFSETQRNKGNFPGRFSGRQFSNSRSEMNVSTLELGDSALYLCASSPGQGGQPQHFGDGTRLSIL.

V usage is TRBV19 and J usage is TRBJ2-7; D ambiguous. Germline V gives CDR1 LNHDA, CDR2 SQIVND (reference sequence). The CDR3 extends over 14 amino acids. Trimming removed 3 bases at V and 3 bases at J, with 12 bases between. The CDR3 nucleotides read TGTGCCAGTAGTATTTCAGGTGGAATCTACGAGCAGTACTTC. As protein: CASSISGGIYEQYF.

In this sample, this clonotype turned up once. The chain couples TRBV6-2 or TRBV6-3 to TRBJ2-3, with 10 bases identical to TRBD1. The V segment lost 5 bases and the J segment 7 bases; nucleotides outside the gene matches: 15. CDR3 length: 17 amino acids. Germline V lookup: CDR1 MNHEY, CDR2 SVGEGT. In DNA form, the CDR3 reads TGTGCCAGCAGTCATTCTCCCGGGACAGGGGTCCCCTATACGCAGTATTTT. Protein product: CASSHSPGTGVPYTQYF.

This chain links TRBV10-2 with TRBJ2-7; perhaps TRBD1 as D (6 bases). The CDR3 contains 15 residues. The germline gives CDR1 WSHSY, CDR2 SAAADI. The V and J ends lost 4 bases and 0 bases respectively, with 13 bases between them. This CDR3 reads CASSGPGTLSYEQYF. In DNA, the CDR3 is TGCGCCAGCAGTGGGCCCGGGACACTCTCCTACGAGCAGTACTTC.

In nucleotides, the CDR3 is TGCGCCAGCAGCCAAGCTAACTATGGCTACACCTTC. The encoded protein is CASSQANYGYTF. This chain connects TRBV4-3 to TRBJ1-2; D ambiguous. V dropped 1 base and J dropped 0 bases, with 0 bases sitting between them. Germline CDR1 is LGHNA and CDR2 is YSLEER. The CDR3 totals 12 residues.

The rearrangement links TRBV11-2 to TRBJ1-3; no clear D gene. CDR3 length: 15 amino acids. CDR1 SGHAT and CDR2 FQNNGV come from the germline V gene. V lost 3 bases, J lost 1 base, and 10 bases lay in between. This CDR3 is CASSFNYPSGNTIYF. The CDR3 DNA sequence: TGTGCCAGCAGCTTCAACTACCCTTCTGGAAACACCATATATTTT.